This record looks at one T cell receptor beta chain sequence and its context. Its specificity is unknown. Germline V CDR1 and CDR2: SEHNR, FQNEAQ (reference sequence). This CDR3 has 14 residues. The V and J ends lost 3 bases and 5 bases, in that order; junction bases with no gene match: 4. The data belong to a study of beta chain features in type 1 diabetes. Whole-study findings and limits: Because the template was cDNA, high-expressing cells might be over-represented.

The study reverse transcribed the entire isolated RNA, so it sequenced expressed TCRB transcripts. This table comes from immunoSEQ multiplex PCR, and its TCRdb copy is limited to in-frame clones, with some not included. The data contain 120,000 to 150,000 clones, under 60% of them seen just once; the ten biggest clones take up over 0.4%. One heparinised draw, averaging approximately 120 mL, was taken per donor. The source of this sequence is a man aged 18 to 29 in good health. The chain combines TRBV7-9 with TRBJ1-2, with 9 nucleotides matching TRBD1. Source material: Tregs from blood. The CDR3 region is CASSFTGGWYGYTF. The CDR3 nucleotides are TGTGCCAGCAGCTTTACAGGGGGCTGGTATGGCTACACCTTC.